The 10 T cell receptor beta chains below were found in one sample sequenced in a study of T cells in Graves' hyperthyroidism and ophthalmopathy. Using RNA transcripts as the source, TCR beta CDR3 regions were amplified. First-round RT-PCR with HTBI primers amplified the TCR CDR3 region. TCRdb passed the multiplex PCR reads through MiXCR, listing each CDR3 protein once. The sample yields around 340,000 distinct CDR3 sequences, roughly 15% seen once. What was sequenced was blood. These receptors were obtained from a woman aged 25-40 years with Graves' hyperthyroidism that later progressed to Graves' ophthalmopathy.

The V gene is TRBV20-1, the J gene TRBJ2-1; 10 bases line up with TRBD2. CDR3 length: 15 amino acids. CDR1 and CDR2 (germline): DFQATT, SNEGSKA (reference sequence). V shed 7 bases, J shed 6 bases, and the junction held 12 bases outside the gene matches. The CDR3 DNA reads TGCAGTGTCCCACGGCCCCTAGCGGGGGTCAATGAGCAGTTCTTC. It codes for CSVPRPLAGVNEQFF.

This clonotype was counted many times. An end of the junction differs from the germline gene, which may be a read error. The chain is built from TRBV5-1 and TRBJ2-7, with 10 bases fitting TRBD1. Per the germline V gene, CDR1 is SGHRS and CDR2 is YFSETQ. This CDR3 spans 14 amino acids. The CDR3 sequence: CASSPDRGLYEQYF. The DNA of the CDR3 is TGTGCCAGCAGTCCCGACAGGGGGCTCTACGAGCAGTACTTC.

This clonotype was counted many times. The genes are TRBV4-1 and TRBJ1-3; the D gene is possibly TRBD1 (5 bases). This CDR3 contains 17 residues. Germline V gene sequence: CDR1 MGHRA, CDR2 YSYEKL. The germline V and J ends were trimmed by 0 bases and 3 bases, with 15 bases remaining between them. CDR3 nucleotide sequence: TGCGCCAGCAGCCAAGAACTAAGGGGAGGTGGTGGAAACACCATATATTTT. This encodes CASSQELRGGGGNTIYF.

This clonotype was detected ten times or more. V usage is TRBV7-9 and J usage is TRBJ2-7, with D maybe TRBD2 (6 bases). The V end lost 1 base, the J end lost 3 bases, and 10 bases lay between the germline ends. The CDR3 runs 14 residues. The V gene's germline CDR1 is SEHNR and CDR2 FQNEAQ (reference sequence). CDR3 sequence: CASSLGAGYYEQYF. The CDR3 DNA reads as TGTGCCAGCAGCTTAGGGGCGGGATACTACGAGCAGTACTTC.

This clonotype was found a few times. The chain carries TRBV6-1 and TRBJ2-3; D is perhaps TRBD1 (5 bases). The V gene's germline CDR1 is MNHNS and CDR2 SASEGT. Trimming stripped 8 bases from V and 1 base from J, with 19 bases between. The CDR3 has 16 residues. CDR3: CASDFSGWGRTDTQYF. In DNA form, the CDR3 reads TGTGCCAGCGACTTCTCAGGGTGGGGTCGCACAGATACGCAGTATTTT.

This clonotype was detected once. This chain connects TRBV28 to TRBJ1-4; 8 bases are a match to TRBD1. The CDR3 covers 19 residues. J gave up 0 bases and V 2 bases, and 11 bases lay outside the gene matches. The germline CDR1 and CDR2 sequences are MDHEN and SYDVKM. CDR3 sequence: CASSLNPGGRVATNEKLFF. CDR3 nucleotide sequence: TGTGCCAGCAGTTTAAATCCAGGGGGCCGGGTTGCAACTAATGAAAAACTGTTTTTT.

This clonotype appeared many times. The chain is built from TRBV12-3 or TRBV12-4 and TRBJ2-7; TRBD1 matches 7 bases. The CDR3 totals 14 residues. V was clipped by 6 bases and J by 0 bases; unmatched bases: 5. CDR3 coding DNA: TGTGCCAGCAGGAGACAGGGTGACTCCTACGAGCAGTACTTC. Protein: CASRRQGDSYEQYF.

This clonotype appeared many times. This sequence joins TRBV5-1 and TRBJ1-1, with 9 bases lining up with TRBD1. With V trimmed by 0 bases and J by 3 bases, 3 bases remained unmatched. The CDR3 loop spans 15 amino acids. Germline loops: CDR1 SGHRS, CDR2 YFSETQ. The DNA of the CDR3 is TGCGCCAGCAGCTTGGATCGGACAGGGGACACTGAAGCTTTCTTT. Its protein is CASSLDRTGDTEAFF.

This clonotype was recorded many times. The rearrangement uses TRBV28 and TRBJ1-4; a weak D match, TRBD1 (5 bases). CDR1 is MDHEN and CDR2 is SYDVKM in the germline V gene. CDR3 length equals 17 residues. V was pared by 1 base and J by 4 bases, with 16 bases between. The CDR3 spells CASSLSVPSGLNEKLFF. CDR3 DNA: TGTGCCAGCAGTTTATCAGTTCCATCGGGGCTTAATGAAAAACTGTTTTTT.

This clonotype has at least ten counts. V usage is TRBV24-1 and J usage is TRBJ2-2; 9 bases are a match to TRBD2. This CDR3 comprises 18 residues. Losses at the gene ends were 7 bases for V and 0 bases for J; bases not matched to a gene: 11. CDR1 and CDR2 from the germline V gene are KGHDR and SFDVKD. The CDR3 reads CATSGGGGPHSNTGELFF. CDR3 coding DNA: TGTGCCACCAGCGGCGGGGGGGGACCGCACTCGAACACCGGGGAGCTGTTTTTT.